The 26 T cell receptor beta chains in this list originate from one sample, sequenced in a study of shared clonotypes between healthy human individuals. Here immunoSEQ multiplex PCR was the method, and the copy in TCRdb shows in-frame clones only, minus some. The table records about 2.3 million clones, 85% to 95% of them present only once. Sequencing used naive CD4+ T cells from PBMCs. Subset reported: CD45RA+ positively selected. The receptors were gathered from a man aged 18 to 29 in good health. Some clones in this sample may be carry-over from other donors' samples.

The CDR3 region has the DNA TGTGCCAGCAGCCCGCTAGCGGGAGGGGTGACAGATACGCAGTATTTT. This gives the protein CASSPLAGGVTDTQYF. The V call is TRBV4-2, the J call TRBJ2-3, with TRBD2 matching 12 bases. The CDR3 runs 16 residues. Germline V lookup: CDR1 LGHNA, CDR2 YNFKEQ. The ends lost 4 bases at V and 3 bases at J; junction bases unmatched: 5.

The CDR3 coding sequence is TGTGCCAGCTCACCACCTAAGCCGGGACTAGCGGCCTACGAGCAGTACTTC. Protein sequence: CASSPPKPGLAAYEQYF. This sequence joins TRBV18 and TRBJ2-7, with 11 bases fitting TRBD2. Germline-derived CDR1 and CDR2 are KGHSH and LQKENI. After removal of 0 bases from V and 2 bases from J, the junction contained 6 bases not matched to a gene. This CDR3 is 17 amino acids long.

This clone was picked up a small number of times. This rearrangement joins TRBV18 to TRBJ1-4; perhaps TRBD1 as D (5 bases). Germline V lookup: CDR1 KGHSH, CDR2 LQKENI. This CDR3 has 14 residues. V was shortened by 6 bases and J by 8 bases, with 16 bases between the two germline ends. The CDR3 reads CASSPTAGEEKLFF. The CDR3 DNA sequence: TGTGCCAGCTCGCCTACCGCGGGGGAGGAAAAACTGTTTTTT.

The chain carries TRBV10-3 and TRBJ2-3; 12 nucleotides align to TRBD2. This CDR3 spans 15 amino acids. The ends lost 9 bases at V and 3 bases at J; junction bases unmatched: 7. Germline loops: CDR1 ENHRY, CDR2 SYGVKD. The CDR3 DNA sequence: TGTGCCATTAGGACTAGCGGGATTTTAACAGATACGCAGTATTTT. It specifies CAIRTSGILTDTQYF.

The rearrangement joins TRBV6-1 to TRBJ2-1; D is unresolved. Deletions cut 2 bases from V and 8 bases from J, with 13 bases between. The CDR3 has 14 amino acids. CDR1 MNHNS and CDR2 SASEGT come from the germline V gene. The CDR3 DNA reads as TGTGCCAGCAGTGAATATTATCAAGGCTATGAGCAGTTCTTC. Translating gives CASSEYYQGYEQFF.

The genes are TRBV7-9 and TRBJ2-7, with 9 positions matching TRBD1. The V gene's germline CDR1 is SEHNR and CDR2 FQNEAQ (reference sequence). Germline trimming cut 9 bases from V and 6 bases from J; bases unmatched to any gene: 18. The CDR3 has 16 amino acids. In DNA form, the CDR3 reads TGTGCCAGTAAGCAAGAGAGCGGGACAGGGAATTCCGAGCAGTACTTC. As protein: CASKQESGTGNSEQYF.

This chain links TRBV30 with TRBJ1-1; possibly TRBD1 for D (6 bases). Trimming pared 3 bases from V and 1 base from J, leaving 12 bases between. This CDR3 spans 14 amino acids. Germline V gene lookup returns CDR1 GTSNPN and CDR2 SVGIG (reference sequence). The CDR3 protein is CAWSEGVANTEAFF. The CDR3 coding sequence is TGTGCCTGGAGCGAGGGGGTAGCGAACACTGAAGCTTTCTTT.

The CDR3, as DNA: TGTGCCAGCAGTGCTCCCGGGCCCCAGCATTTT. Its protein is CASSAPGPQHF. The chain is built from TRBV6-5 and TRBJ1-5, with D unclear. Germline V gene sequence: CDR1 MNHEY, CDR2 SVGAGI. The CDR3 is 11 residues long. V lost 5 bases to trimming and J lost 9 bases, with 8 bases between them.

This sequence joins TRBV28 and TRBJ1-6; D is unresolved. This CDR3 spans 16 amino acids. Germline V gene lookup returns CDR1 MDHEN and CDR2 SYDVKM. V was clipped by 4 bases and J by 4 bases, with 14 bases between them. The DNA for the CDR3 is TGTGCCAGCAGTTCCGGGTTAGCGGATTATAATTCACCCCTCCACTTT. This translates into CASSSGLADYNSPLHF.

The rearrangement joins TRBV28 to TRBJ1-4; 8 nucleotides match TRBD1. The ends lost 5 bases at V and 6 bases at J; junction bases unmatched: 11. Germline V gene sequence: CDR1 MDHEN, CDR2 SYDVKM. The CDR3 loop spans 16 amino acids. In DNA form, the CDR3 reads TGTGCCAGCAGTCCGGGGGTACAGGGGGTAGATGAAAAACTGTTTTTT. Its protein product is CASSPGVQGVDEKLFF.

DNA for the CDR3: TGTGCCACCAGCAGGGCTATACTAGCGAAGAGCTCCTACAATGAGCAGTTCTTC. Its protein product is CATSRAILAKSSYNEQFF. V is TRBV15 and J is TRBJ2-1; 7 bases agree with TRBD2. CDR3 length: 18 amino acids. The germline gives CDR1 LNHNV, CDR2 YYDKDF (reference sequence). V trimming: 3 bases; J trimming: 0 bases; junction bases outside the gene matches: 11. The complete variable domain, with remaining parts taken from reference TRBV15 and TRBJ2-1, reads DAMVIQNPRYQVTQFGKPVTLSCSQTLNHNVMYWYQQKSSQAPKLLFHYYDKDFNNEADTPDNFQSRRPNTSFCFLDIRSPGLGDTAMYLCATSRAILAKSSYNEQFFGPGTRLTVL.

V gene TRBV5-1 combines with J gene TRBJ2-1; the D call may be TRBD1 or TRBD2 (5 bases each). Germline V CDR1 and CDR2: SGHRS, YFSETQ. V lost 6 bases, J lost 5 bases, and 18 bases lay in between. This CDR3 comprises 15 residues. For the CDR3, the DNA is TGCGCCAGCACCCTGAGAGGGGCCCCTAACAATGAGCAGTTCTTC. It is translated as CASTLRGAPNNEQFF.

The V gene is TRBV19, the J gene TRBJ1-2; D perhaps matches TRBD1 (5 bases). V lost 1 base to trimming and J lost 7 bases, with 10 bases between them. The CDR3 totals 13 residues. The germline gives CDR1 LNHDA, CDR2 SQIVND (reference sequence). Here the CDR3 reads CASSIASTVGYTF. The CDR3 coding sequence is TGTGCCAGTAGTATAGCCTCGACAGTTGGCTACACCTTC. The whole variable domain, remainder taken from reference TRBV19 and TRBJ1-2, is DGGITQSPKYLFRKEGQNVTLSCEQNLNHDAMYWYRQDPGQGLRLIYYSQIVNDFQKGDIAEGYSVSREKKESFPLTVTSAQKNPTAFYLCASSIASTVGYTFGSGTRLTVV.

This chain connects TRBV28 to TRBJ1-2; D gene ambiguous. This CDR3 has 11 residues. V was shortened by 7 bases and J by 4 bases, with 7 bases between the two germline ends. The V gene's germline CDR1 is MDHEN and CDR2 SYDVKM. The CDR3 DNA reads as TGTGCCAGCAACGGCCCCTATGGCTACACCTTC. It specifies CASNGPYGYTF.

The V and J genes are TRBV28 and TRBJ1-5; D is possibly TRBD1 (6 bases). CDR1 is MDHEN and CDR2 is SYDVKM in the germline V gene. This CDR3 contains 13 residues. Trimming removed 7 bases at V and 7 bases at J, with 14 bases between. CDR3: CASTSGGWQPQHF. CDR3 bases: TGTGCCAGCACCTCGGGGGGCTGGCAGCCCCAGCATTTT. The entire variable domain, with the rest obtained from reference TRBV28 and TRBJ1-5, is as follows: DVKVTQSSRYLVKRTGEKVFLECVQDMDHENMFWYRQDPGLGLRLIYFSYDVKMKEKGDIPEGYSVSREKKERFSLILESASTNQTSMYLCASTSGGWQPQHFGDGTRLSIL.

CDR3 in amino acids: CASSTLNRGRPNEQFF. The DNA of the CDR3 is TGTGCCAGCAGTACCCTAAACAGGGGAAGACCTAATGAGCAGTTCTTC. The gene calls are TRBV27 and TRBJ2-1, with TRBD1 matching 7 bases. Germline V CDR1 and CDR2: MNHEY, SMNVEV (reference sequence). This CDR3 is built from 16 residues. V was pared by 5 bases and J by 7 bases, with 14 bases of the junction left unmatched.

The genes are TRBV7-6 and TRBJ2-6; 10 bases are a match to TRBD2. Germline V lookup: CDR1 SGHVS, CDR2 FNYEAQ. Unmatched junction bases numbered 12, after V lost 1 base and J lost 0 bases. The CDR3 totals 21 residues. CDR3 loop: CASSLVAASGRELSGANVLTF. CDR3 in DNA: TGTGCCAGCAGCTTAGTAGCGGCTAGCGGGAGAGAGCTCTCTGGGGCCAACGTCCTGACTTTC.

The chain joins TRBV6-1 to TRBJ2-7, with D possibly being TRBD1 (5 bases). Trimming stripped 6 bases from V and 9 bases from J, with 9 bases between. CDR1 and CDR2 from the germline V gene are MNHNS and SASEGT. This CDR3 is 10 amino acids long. The CDR3 sequence: CASSRTGQYF. CDR3 DNA: TGTGCCAGCAGCAGAACAGGGCAGTACTTC.

The CDR3 loop is CASSFNGRVTDTQYF. CDR3 sequence (DNA): TGCGCCAGCAGCTTTAACGGGAGGGTGACAGATACGCAGTATTTT. The chain employs TRBV5-1 and TRBJ2-3; 8 bases map to TRBD2. Germline V lookup: CDR1 SGHRS, CDR2 YFSETQ. With V trimmed by 2 bases and J by 3 bases, 5 bases remained unmatched. The CDR3 extends over 15 amino acids.

The chain couples TRBV5-1 to TRBJ1-2; 8 bases map to TRBD1. Germline assignment: CDR1 SGHRS and CDR2 YFSETQ. V shed 7 bases, J shed 6 bases, and the junction held 11 bases outside the gene matches. There are 14 residues in the CDR3. The CDR3 region is CASGLNRGRDGYTF. The CDR3 nucleotides read TGCGCCAGCGGTTTGAACAGGGGGAGGGATGGCTACACCTTC.

The chain combines TRBV19 with TRBJ2-7, with a possible D match to TRBD1 (6 bases). Germline CDR1 LNHDA, CDR2 SQIVND (reference sequence). V lost 5 bases and J lost 2, with 13 bases in between. CDR3 length: 14 residues. The CDR3, as DNA: TGTGCCAGTAGTCTCACGGGACAAACCTACGAGCAGTACTTC. Translation gives CASSLTGQTYEQYF. Full variable domain (rest looked up from reference TRBV19 and TRBJ2-7): DGGITQSPKYLFRKEGQNVTLSCEQNLNHDAMYWYRQDPGQGLRLIYYSQIVNDFQKGDIAEGYSVSREKKESFPLTVTSAQKNPTAFYLCASSLTGQTYEQYFGPGTRLTVT.

The genes are TRBV5-1 and TRBJ1-4; D uncertain. CDR3 length: 14 amino acids. Germline loops: CDR1 SGHRS, CDR2 YFSETQ. V lost 5 bases and J lost 7, with 15 bases in between. The CDR3 sequence is CASSSAESGEKLFF. The CDR3 coding sequence is TGCGCCAGCAGTTCAGCGGAGTCGGGTGAAAAACTGTTTTTT.

The chain is built from TRBV7-9 and TRBJ1-1; the D is unclear. Per germline, CDR1 SEHNR and CDR2 FQNEAQ (reference sequence). The CDR3 has 14 residues. Trimming shortened V by 3 bases and J by 6 bases, and 14 bases separated the two germline ends. CDR3 residues: CASSFVAAAAEAFF. CDR3 nucleotides: TGTGCCAGCAGCTTCGTGGCGGCCGCCGCTGAAGCTTTCTTT.

The CDR3 protein is CASSPAGQAYGYTF. As DNA, the CDR3 is TGTGCCAGCAGCCCCGCGGGACAGGCCTATGGCTACACCTTC. The V gene is TRBV11-2, the J gene TRBJ1-2; 8 bases map to TRBD1. The junction had 6 bases not matched to a gene; V was cut back by 5 bases and J by 4 bases. The CDR3 spans 14 residues. Germline V gene sequence: CDR1 SGHAT, CDR2 FQNNGV.

The V and J genes are TRBV27 and TRBJ2-1, with D perhaps assigned TRBD1 or TRBD2 (5 bases each). The germline V gene encodes CDR1 MNHEY and CDR2 SMNVEV (reference sequence). The CDR3 runs to 15 residues. V gave up 8 bases and J gave up 0 bases, with 14 bases separating them. CDR3 coding DNA: TGTGCCAGCCAATTTTGGGGGAGCTCCTACAATGAGCAGTTCTTC. Encoded protein: CASQFWGSSYNEQFF.

The rearrangement uses TRBV2 and TRBJ2-7, with 8 bases that match TRBD1. Looked up from germline, CDR1 is SNHLY and CDR2 is FYNNEI. This CDR3 spans 14 amino acids. The V and J ends lost 6 bases and 2 bases, in that order; junction bases with no gene match: 6. The CDR3 nucleotides are TGTGCCAGCAGACTCCGGGACAGGACCTACGAGCAGTACTTC. It specifies CASRLRDRTYEQYF.